A selection of T cell receptor beta chains follows, all from one sample in a study of shared clonotypes between healthy human individuals. Clones were read by immunoSEQ multiplex PCR, and TCRdb kept only the in-frame ones, dropping some. The repertoire consists of around 1 million clones, with more than 75% occurring once and the leading ten covering approximately 1.5%. The sample was memory CD4+ T cells sorted from blood. The receptors were sampled from a man in his late teens or twenties in good health. Each CDR3 is given with its conserved first and last residue. Each record gives: CDR3 length, V gene, D gene, J gene, clone size, CDR3 DNA, CDR3 protein. D genes are given only for firm matches. Some rows have no size entry. The others give once, few or many, or a class for an expanded clone.

CDR3 length: 14; V gene: TRBV11-3; D gene: -; J gene: TRBJ1-1; clone size: -; CDR3 DNA: TGTGCCAGCAGCTTAGGACGGGGGAACACTGAAGCTTTCTTT; CDR3 protein: CASSLGRGNTEAFF
CDR3 length: 16; V gene: TRBV6-6; D gene: TRBD1; J gene: TRBJ2-2; clone size: once; CDR3 DNA: TGTGCCAGCAGTTCCCCGGACAGGGGGCGCACCGGGGAGCTGTTTTTT; CDR3 protein: CASSSPDRGRTGELFF
CDR3 length: 12; V gene: TRBV30; D gene: -; J gene: TRBJ2-5; clone size: once; CDR3 DNA: TGTGCCTGGAGTGAGGTCGAGGAGACCCAGTACTTC; CDR3 protein: CAWSEVEETQYF
CDR3 length: 16; V gene: TRBV6-6; D gene: TRBD1; J gene: TRBJ1-6; clone size: few; CDR3 DNA: TGTGCCAGCAGTTACTTCGGGACAGGGGATAATTCACCCCTCCACTTT; CDR3 protein: CASSYFGTGDNSPLHF
CDR3 length: 15; V gene: TRBV7-2; D gene: -; J gene: TRBJ2-7; clone size: -; CDR3 DNA: TGTGCCAGCAGCTTAGCAGGGGGAGCCCTCTACGAGCAGTACTTC; CDR3 protein: CASSLAGGALYEQYF
CDR3 length: 14; V gene: TRBV7-9; D gene: TRBD1; J gene: TRBJ1-1; clone size: -; CDR3 DNA: TGTGCCAGCAGCTTAGACAGGGGGCGCACTGAAGCTTTCTTT; CDR3 protein: CASSLDRGRTEAFF
CDR3 length: 15; V gene: TRBV5-4; D gene: -; J gene: TRBJ2-2; clone size: once; CDR3 DNA: TGTGCCAGCAGCGCGGGACAACCGAACACCGGGGAGCTGTTTTTT; CDR3 protein: CASSAGQPNTGELFF
CDR3 length: 15; V gene: TRBV6-1; D gene: -; J gene: TRBJ2-1; clone size: -; CDR3 DNA: TGTGCCAGCAGTGTACGTCTAGAGTCCTACAATGAGCAGTTCTTC; CDR3 protein: CASSVRLESYNEQFF
CDR3 length: 13; V gene: TRBV19; D gene: -; J gene: TRBJ1-1; clone size: few; CDR3 DNA: TGTGCCAGTAGTGTGAGTATGAACACTGAAGCTTTCTTT; CDR3 protein: CASSVSMNTEAFF
CDR3 length: 16; V gene: TRBV6-6; D gene: TRBD2; J gene: TRBJ2-7; clone size: -; CDR3 DNA: TGTGCCAGCAGTCCCGCTACTAGCGGGAGGGCCTACGAGCAGTACTTC; CDR3 protein: CASSPATSGRAYEQYF
CDR3 length: 15; V gene: TRBV29-1; D gene: TRBD1; J gene: TRBJ2-3; clone size: once; CDR3 DNA: TGCAGCGTTGGGCCGGACAGGGGGGGCACAGATACGCAGTATTTT; CDR3 protein: CSVGPDRGGTDTQYF
CDR3 length: 14; V gene: TRBV7-9; D gene: -; J gene: TRBJ1-4; clone size: -; CDR3 DNA: TGTGCCAGCAGCTTAGACAGCAAGCATGAAAAACTGTTTTTT; CDR3 protein: CASSLDSKHEKLFF
CDR3 length: 16; V gene: TRBV5-1; D gene: -; J gene: TRBJ2-3; clone size: -; CDR3 DNA: TGCGCCAGCAGCCTCCGCATCAGGGGGGAAGCAGATACGCAGTATTTT; CDR3 protein: CASSLRIRGEADTQYF
CDR3 length: 16; V gene: TRBV5-1; D gene: TRBD1; J gene: TRBJ2-7; clone size: -; CDR3 DNA: TGCGCCAGCAGCTTGGAGGGACAGGGGGTCTCCTACGAGCAGTACTTC; CDR3 protein: CASSLEGQGVSYEQYF
CDR3 length: 15; V gene: TRBV18; D gene: TRBD1; J gene: TRBJ2-7; clone size: -; CDR3 DNA: TGTGCCAGCTCCCGGACAGGGGATGGGACTTACGAGCAGTACTTC; CDR3 protein: CASSRTGDGTYEQYF
CDR3 length: 15; V gene: TRBV6-5; D gene: -; J gene: TRBJ2-5; clone size: -; CDR3 DNA: TGTGCCAGCAGTTACGGTCCCAGGAGGGGGGAGACCCAGTACTTC; CDR3 protein: CASSYGPRRGETQYF
CDR3 length: 17; V gene: TRBV19; D gene: -; J gene: TRBJ1-6; clone size: -; CDR3 DNA: TGTGCCAGTAGTCTCGCCACAAAGAGCTCCTATAATTCACCCCTCCACTTT; CDR3 protein: CASSLATKSSYNSPLHF
CDR3 length: 12; V gene: TRBV6-5; D gene: -; J gene: TRBJ1-1; clone size: -; CDR3 DNA: TGTGCCAGCAGTCCGACGGGGACTGAAGCTTTCTTT; CDR3 protein: CASSPTGTEAFF
CDR3 length: 14; V gene: TRBV2; D gene: -; J gene: TRBJ1-1; clone size: -; CDR3 DNA: TGTGCCAGCACTCCTAAGGGAGGCGAGACTGAAGCTTTCTTT; CDR3 protein: CASTPKGGETEAFF
CDR3 length: 14; V gene: TRBV19; D gene: -; J gene: TRBJ1-1; clone size: -; CDR3 DNA: TGTGCCAGTAGGGCAGGGCTAATGAACACTGAAGCTTTCTTT; CDR3 protein: CASRAGLMNTEAFF
CDR3 length: 14; V gene: TRBV9; D gene: -; J gene: TRBJ1-2; clone size: -; CDR3 DNA: TGTGCCAGCAGCGTAGTTGACAGCCCAGGAGGCTACACCTTC; CDR3 protein: CASSVVDSPGGYTF
CDR3 length: 15; V gene: TRBV7-6; D gene: -; J gene: TRBJ2-2; clone size: -; CDR3 DNA: TGTGCCAGCAGCGGTGTGGGACAAAGCACCGGGGAGCTGTTTTTT; CDR3 protein: CASSGVGQSTGELFF
CDR3 length: 12; V gene: TRBV7-9; D gene: -; J gene: TRBJ1-3; clone size: -; CDR3 DNA: TGTGCCAGCAGTGAAATGCAAAACACCATATATTTT; CDR3 protein: CASSEMQNTIYF
CDR3 length: 14; V gene: TRBV27; D gene: TRBD1; J gene: TRBJ1-2; clone size: -; CDR3 DNA: TGTGCCAGCAGGCCACCGGGACAGGGACATGGCTACACCTTC; CDR3 protein: CASRPPGQGHGYTF
CDR3 length: 15; V gene: TRBV15; D gene: -; J gene: TRBJ1-3; clone size: -; CDR3 DNA: TGTGCCACCAGCGTGGCAGTTCTCTCTGGAAACACCATATATTTT; CDR3 protein: CATSVAVLSGNTIYF
CDR3 length: 14; V gene: TRBV6-7; D gene: TRBD1; J gene: TRBJ1-5; clone size: -; CDR3 DNA: TGTGCCAGCCATAGATGGGACAGGGGCTTGCCCCAGCATTTT; CDR3 protein: CASHRWDRGLPQHF
CDR3 length: 15; V gene: TRBV6-5; D gene: -; J gene: TRBJ1-2; clone size: -; CDR3 DNA: TGTGCCAGCAGTGGTTATGACGGGGCCGCCTATGGCTACACCTTC; CDR3 protein: CASSGYDGAAYGYTF
CDR3 length: 14; V gene: TRBV9; D gene: -; J gene: TRBJ1-5; clone size: many; CDR3 DNA: TGTGCCAGCAGCGCCACAGGGAAGGGTCAGCCCCAGCATTTT; CDR3 protein: CASSATGKGQPQHF
CDR3 length: 14; V gene: TRBV19; D gene: TRBD2; J gene: TRBJ2-5; clone size: -; CDR3 DNA: TGTGCCTCCTCTGACGGGGGGGTCCAAGAGACCCAGTACTTC; CDR3 protein: CASSDGGVQETQYF
CDR3 length: 13; V gene: TRBV9; D gene: -; J gene: TRBJ1-5; clone size: -; CDR3 DNA: TGTGCCAGCGGTGCCGGGGAAAATCAGCCCCAGCATTTT; CDR3 protein: CASGAGENQPQHF
CDR3 length: 15; V gene: TRBV7-2; D gene: -; J gene: TRBJ1-1; clone size: -; CDR3 DNA: TGTGCCAGCAGCTTAAACTGGGACATTCTTACTGAAGCTTTCTTT; CDR3 protein: CASSLNWDILTEAFF
CDR3 length: 18; V gene: TRBV5-6; D gene: -; J gene: TRBJ1-5; clone size: -; CDR3 DNA: TGTGCCAGCAGCTTGGCCATTTGGGACCCTTATAGCAATCAGCCCCAGCATTTT; CDR3 protein: CASSLAIWDPYSNQPQHF
CDR3 length: 15; V gene: TRBV9; D gene: TRBD2; J gene: TRBJ2-1; clone size: -; CDR3 DNA: TGTGCCAGCAGCGTCGAGACTAGCGGGAGGGTTACGCAGTTCTTC; CDR3 protein: CASSVETSGRVTQFF
CDR3 length: 14; V gene: TRBV4-3; D gene: TRBD1; J gene: TRBJ1-3; clone size: -; CDR3 DNA: TGCGCCAGCAGCGACAGGGGCTCTGGAAACACCATATATTTT; CDR3 protein: CASSDRGSGNTIYF
CDR3 length: 17; V gene: TRBV11-2; D gene: -; J gene: TRBJ1-4; clone size: -; CDR3 DNA: TGTGCCAGCAGCTTAACACCGAACCTGGGTACTAATGAAAAACTGTTTTTT; CDR3 protein: CASSLTPNLGTNEKLFF
CDR3 length: 11; V gene: TRBV20-1; D gene: -; J gene: TRBJ1-1; clone size: few; CDR3 DNA: TGCAGTGCTAGAGGAGGGTCTGAAGCTTTCTTT; CDR3 protein: CSARGGSEAFF
CDR3 length: 14; V gene: TRBV5-6; D gene: -; J gene: TRBJ2-7; clone size: -; CDR3 DNA: TGTGCCAGCAGCTTTGAGACGGACACCTACGAGCAGTACTTC; CDR3 protein: CASSFETDTYEQYF
CDR3 length: 14; V gene: TRBV28; D gene: -; J gene: TRBJ1-6; clone size: -; CDR3 DNA: TGTGCCAGCAGCCTAGGGAGGGATAATTCACCCCTCCACTTT; CDR3 protein: CASSLGRDNSPLHF
CDR3 length: 15; V gene: TRBV7-2; D gene: -; J gene: TRBJ2-3; clone size: -; CDR3 DNA: TGTGCCAGCAGCCTGGGACTCCCAGGTGGGGATACGCAGTATTTT; CDR3 protein: CASSLGLPGGDTQYF
CDR3 length: 13; V gene: TRBV18; D gene: -; J gene: TRBJ2-7; clone size: few; CDR3 DNA: TGTGCCAGCTCACGGGAAGAGGACAGTCAAGAGTACTTC; CDR3 protein: CASSREEDSQEYF
CDR3 length: 12; V gene: TRBV6-6; D gene: -; J gene: TRBJ2-1; clone size: -; CDR3 DNA: TGTGCCAGCAGTGAGGGTTACAATGAGCAGTTCTTC; CDR3 protein: CASSEGYNEQFF
CDR3 length: 14; V gene: TRBV15; D gene: -; J gene: TRBJ1-5; clone size: few; CDR3 DNA: TGTGCCACCAGCAGGGGAGGAAGCAATCAGCCCCAGCATTTT; CDR3 protein: CATSRGGSNQPQHF
CDR3 length: 14; V gene: TRBV30; D gene: -; J gene: TRBJ1-1; clone size: few; CDR3 DNA: TGTGCCTGGAGTATCACCGGGACGCCGTCCCGAGCTTTCTTT; CDR3 protein: CAWSITGTPSRAFF
CDR3 length: 13; V gene: TRBV5-1; D gene: -; J gene: TRBJ1-4; clone size: -; CDR3 DNA: TGCGCCAGCAGCTCCGGGGACTTACGAAAACTGTTTTTT; CDR3 protein: CASSSGDLRKLFF
CDR3 length: 17; V gene: TRBV7-9; D gene: TRBD2; J gene: TRBJ2-7; clone size: -; CDR3 DNA: TGTGCCAGCAGCCCCACGGGGATGGGGGGGAGAGCCTACGAGCAGTACTTC; CDR3 protein: CASSPTGMGGRAYEQYF
CDR3 length: 13; V gene: TRBV6-1; D gene: -; J gene: TRBJ2-2; clone size: -; CDR3 DNA: TGTGCCAGCGCCATAAGGAACACCGGGGAGCTGTTTTTT; CDR3 protein: CASAIRNTGELFF
CDR3 length: 16; V gene: TRBV14; D gene: TRBD2; J gene: TRBJ2-5; clone size: -; CDR3 DNA: TGTGCCAGCAGCCAAGGGACTAGCGGGGTCCAAGAGACCCAGTACTTC; CDR3 protein: CASSQGTSGVQETQYF
CDR3 length: 13; V gene: TRBV14; D gene: -; J gene: TRBJ1-6; clone size: many; CDR3 DNA: TGTGCCAGCAGCCTTATCGGGTTGTCACCCCTCCACTTT; CDR3 protein: CASSLIGLSPLHF
CDR3 length: 13; V gene: TRBV6-1; D gene: TRBD1; J gene: TRBJ2-1; clone size: -; CDR3 DNA: TGTGCCAGCATTAGACAGGGTAAAAATGAGCAGTTCTTC; CDR3 protein: CASIRQGKNEQFF
CDR3 length: 13; V gene: TRBV6-6; D gene: -; J gene: TRBJ2-2; clone size: -; CDR3 DNA: TGTGCCAGCAGTCCTAGGGTGTCCGGGGAGCTGTTTTTT; CDR3 protein: CASSPRVSGELFF
CDR3 length: 16; V gene: TRBV6-6; D gene: TRBD2; J gene: TRBJ2-5; clone size: -; CDR3 DNA: TGTGCCAGCAGTAAGATAGGGACTAGCGCTAAAGAGACCCAGTACTTC; CDR3 protein: CASSKIGTSAKETQYF
CDR3 length: 15; V gene: TRBV18; D gene: TRBD1; J gene: TRBJ2-5; clone size: -; CDR3 DNA: TGTGCCAGCTCACCACTCCGACAGGGCCAAGAGACCCAGTACTTC; CDR3 protein: CASSPLRQGQETQYF